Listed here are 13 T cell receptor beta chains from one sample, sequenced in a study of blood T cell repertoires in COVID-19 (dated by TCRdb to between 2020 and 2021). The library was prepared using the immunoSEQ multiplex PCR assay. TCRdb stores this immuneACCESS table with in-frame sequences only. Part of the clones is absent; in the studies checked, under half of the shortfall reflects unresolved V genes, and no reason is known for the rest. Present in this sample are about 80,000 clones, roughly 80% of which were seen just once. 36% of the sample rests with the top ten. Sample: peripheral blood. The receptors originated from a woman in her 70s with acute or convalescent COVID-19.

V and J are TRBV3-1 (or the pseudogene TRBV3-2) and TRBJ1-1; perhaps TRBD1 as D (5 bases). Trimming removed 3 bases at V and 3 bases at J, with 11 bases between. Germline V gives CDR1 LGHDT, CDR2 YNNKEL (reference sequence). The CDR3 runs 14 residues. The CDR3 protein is CASSHIGGDTEAFF. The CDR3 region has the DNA TGTGCCAGCAGCCATATCGGGGGGGACACTGAAGCTTTCTTT.

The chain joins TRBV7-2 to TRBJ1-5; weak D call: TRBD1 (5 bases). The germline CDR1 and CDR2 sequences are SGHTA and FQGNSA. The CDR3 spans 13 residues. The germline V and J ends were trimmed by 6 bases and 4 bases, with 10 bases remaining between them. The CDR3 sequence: CASRPTVNQPQHF. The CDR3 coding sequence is TGTGCCAGCAGGCCGACAGTTAATCAGCCCCAGCATTTT.

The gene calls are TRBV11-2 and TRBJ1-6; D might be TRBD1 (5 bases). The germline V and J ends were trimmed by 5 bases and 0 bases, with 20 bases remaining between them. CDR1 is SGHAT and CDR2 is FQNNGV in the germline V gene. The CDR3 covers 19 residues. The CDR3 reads CASSIQGLLLDSYNSPLHF. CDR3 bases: TGTGCCAGCAGCATCCAGGGCCTCTTATTAGACTCCTATAATTCACCCCTCCACTTT.

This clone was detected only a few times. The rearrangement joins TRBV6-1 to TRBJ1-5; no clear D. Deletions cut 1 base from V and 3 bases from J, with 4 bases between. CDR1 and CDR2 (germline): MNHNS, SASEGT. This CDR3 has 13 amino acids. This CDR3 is CASSEVSNQPQHF. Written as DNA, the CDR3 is TGTGCCAGCAGTGAAGTCTCCAATCAGCCCCAGCATTTT.

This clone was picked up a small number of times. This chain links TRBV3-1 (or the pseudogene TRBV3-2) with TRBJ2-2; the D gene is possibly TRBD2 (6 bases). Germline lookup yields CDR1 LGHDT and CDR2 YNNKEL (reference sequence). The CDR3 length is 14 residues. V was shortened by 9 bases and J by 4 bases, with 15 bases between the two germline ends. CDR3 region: CASHSTGVTGELFF. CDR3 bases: TGTGCCAGTCATAGCACGGGAGTCACCGGGGAGCTGTTTTTT.

CDR3: CASSSGLAYSYEQYF. The CDR3 nucleotides are TGTGCCAGCAGCTCGGGACTAGCGTACTCCTACGAGCAGTACTTC. The chain carries TRBV7-2 and TRBJ2-7; 10 positions agree with TRBD2. The CDR3 length is 15 residues. Germline V gene data show CDR1 as SGHTA and CDR2 as FQGNSA. J was trimmed by 0 bases and V by 4 bases; bases with no gene match: 3. Supplemented by reference TRBV7-2 and TRBJ2-7, the full variable domain reads GAGVSQSPSNKVTEKGKDVELRCDPISGHTALYWYRQSLGQGLEFLIYFQGNSAPDKSGLPSDRFSAERTGGSVSTLTIQRTQQEDSAVYLCASSSGLAYSYEQYFGPGTRLTVT.

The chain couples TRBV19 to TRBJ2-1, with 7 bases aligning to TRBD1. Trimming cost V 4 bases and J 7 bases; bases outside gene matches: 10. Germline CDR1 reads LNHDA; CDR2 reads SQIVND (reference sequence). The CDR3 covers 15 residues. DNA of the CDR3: TGTGCCAGTAGTACCTTGACAGGGTCAAGGAATGAGCAGTTCTTC. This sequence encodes CASSTLTGSRNEQFF.

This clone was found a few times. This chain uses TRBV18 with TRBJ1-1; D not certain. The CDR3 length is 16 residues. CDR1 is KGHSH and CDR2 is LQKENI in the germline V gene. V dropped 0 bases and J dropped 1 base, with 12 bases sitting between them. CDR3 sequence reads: CASSPPNDKQNTEAFF. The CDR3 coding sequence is TGTGCCAGCTCACCACCGAATGACAAGCAGAACACTGAAGCTTTCTTT.

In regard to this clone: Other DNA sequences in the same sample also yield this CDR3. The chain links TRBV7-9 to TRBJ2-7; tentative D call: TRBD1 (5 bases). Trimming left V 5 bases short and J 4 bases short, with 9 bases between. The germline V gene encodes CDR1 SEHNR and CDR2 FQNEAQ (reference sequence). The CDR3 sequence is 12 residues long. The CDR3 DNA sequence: TGTGCCAGCAGCAGAACAGGTTACGAGCAGTACTTC. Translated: CASSRTGYEQYF.

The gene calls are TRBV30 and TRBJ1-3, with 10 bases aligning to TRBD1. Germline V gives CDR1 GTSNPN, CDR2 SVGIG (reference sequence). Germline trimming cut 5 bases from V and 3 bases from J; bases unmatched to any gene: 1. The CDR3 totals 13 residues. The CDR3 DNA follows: TGTGCCTGGGGACAGGGGGATGGAAACACCATATATTTT. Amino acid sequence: CAWGQGDGNTIYF.

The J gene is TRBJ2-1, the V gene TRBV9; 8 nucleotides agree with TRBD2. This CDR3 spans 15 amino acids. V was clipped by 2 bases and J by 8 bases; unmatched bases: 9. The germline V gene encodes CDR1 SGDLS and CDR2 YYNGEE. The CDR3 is CASSVSGSYSYEQFF. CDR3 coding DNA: TGTGCCAGCAGCGTGAGCGGGAGTTACTCTTATGAGCAGTTCTTC.

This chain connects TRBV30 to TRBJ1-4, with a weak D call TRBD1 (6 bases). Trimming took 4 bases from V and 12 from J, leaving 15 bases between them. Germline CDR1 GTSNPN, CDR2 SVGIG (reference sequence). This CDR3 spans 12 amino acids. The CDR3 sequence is CAWKGGNSELFF. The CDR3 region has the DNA TGTGCCTGGAAAGGGGGTAATTCGGAACTGTTTTTT.

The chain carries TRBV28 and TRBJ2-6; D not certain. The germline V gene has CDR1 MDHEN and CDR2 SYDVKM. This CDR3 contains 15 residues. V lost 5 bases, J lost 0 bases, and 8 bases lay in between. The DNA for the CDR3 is TGTGCCAGCAGTAGAAGCCTCTCTGGGGCCAACGTCCTGACTTTC. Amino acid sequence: CASSRSLSGANVLTF.